This T cell receptor (beta chain) was captured by sequencing in a study of cytomegalovirus exposure and HLA in healthy donors. Study observations and caveats: Analysis was carried out at a later point, and it linked a missense DCLRE1C variant to TCR beta V- and J-gene trimming. The number of N-insertions in an Asian-associated ancestry cluster was reportedly below the approximately 690-donor mean in a later analysis.

Researchers ran the PCR with 60 Vbeta and 13 Jbeta primers. Original methodology: In a later analysis, the count reached some 75 million unique TCR beta chains, with about 12 million shared. The table came from immunoSEQ multiplex PCR; TCRdb's copy has only in-frame clones and leaves some out. The V and J calls and clone size are taken from that table; D and trimming were inferred from the DNA. The sample yields 85,000 to 100,000 clones, 50% to 80% seen once. In this sample, this clone turned up a few times. The antigen is unknown. Trimming took 5 bases from V and 0 from J; bases not matched to a gene: 6. The CDR3 is made up of 16 amino acids. Germline V CDR1 and CDR2: SGHVS, FNYEAQ.

J is TRBJ1-2 and V is TRBV7-6; 10 bases align to TRBD1. What was sequenced was PBMCs. The sequence came from a man aged 55 to 70 in good health and CMV-seronegative. The CDR3 nucleotides read TGTGCCAGCAGCGCCGGGACAGGGGACTCTAACTATGGCTACACCTTC. Its translation is CASSAGTGDSNYGYTF.